This TCR beta chain was captured in a study of OX40 agonist ivuxolimab in advanced cancers. Study details: An anti-OX40 (CD134) antibody with agonistic activity, ivuxolimab, was administered to patients. Broader study findings: Normalized expansion of T-cell clones was also low for some nonresponders.

Germline lookup yields CDR1 SGHTS and CDR2 YDEGEE. This CDR3 comprises 12 residues. V lost 6 bases and J lost 5, with 11 bases in between. Produced via immunoSEQ multiplex PCR; TCRdb's table is partial and in-frame only. The table lists around 80,000 clones, 84% of them singletons. Comments on this clone: What it binds is unknown.

The source is an adult with an advanced solid tumor such as melanoma, head and neck, liver or kidney cancer. Source: CD4+ or CD8+ T cells sorted from blood, taken in a trial of the OX40 agonist ivuxolimab. V gene TRBV5-8 combines with J gene TRBJ1-1, with TRBD1 as a possible D gene (6 bases). Here the CDR3 reads CASNYQGTEAFF. For the CDR3, the DNA is TGTGCCAGCAATTACCAGGGGACTGAAGCTTTCTTT.